The present T cell receptor (beta chain) was sequenced within a study of control samples from healthy donors and cancer patients. Sequenced by immunoSEQ multiplex PCR; TCRdb stores in-frame clones only, minus some. The table shows about 44,000 clones, with approximately 89% occurring only once. The CDR3 runs to 14 residues. Deletions cut 3 bases from V and 6 bases from J, with 15 bases between. Looked up from germline, CDR1 is SNHLY and CDR2 is FYNNEI. The TCR originated in a woman aged 60-75 years with lung cancer. J is TRBJ2-7 and V is TRBV2, with D unclear. Sequenced sample: PBMCs. CDR3: CASSERLGSVEQYF. CDR3 coding DNA: TGTGCCAGCAGTGAGCGTTTGGGGTCGGTCGAGCAGTACTTC.